These 22 T cell receptor beta chains were sequenced from one sample in a study of blood T cell repertoires in COVID-19. TCRdb's table, derived via immunoSEQ multiplex PCR, lists solely in-frame clones and lacks some. In the table there are about 210,000 clones, 85% of which are singletons. The sequenced material came from PBMCs or T cells enriched from blood (not recorded which). These receptors were collected from a man between 35 and 55 years old who had recovered from COVID-19.

In DNA form, the CDR3 reads TGTGCCAGCCGAACAGGGCCTACAAGGGGCACTGAAGCTTTCTTT. Translation gives CASRTGPTRGTEAFF. The chain joins TRBV28 to TRBJ1-1, with D possibly TRBD1 on 6 matching bases. CDR1 and CDR2 (germline): MDHEN, SYDVKM. With 8 bases removed from V and 4 bases from J, the gap between germline ends came to 20 bases. This CDR3 contains 15 residues.

The chain links TRBV5-1 to TRBJ2-1, with TRBD1 matching 9 bases. Trimming at V came to 0 bases and at J to 9 bases, leaving 7 bases not matched to a gene. The germline gives CDR1 SGHRS, CDR2 YFSETQ. The CDR3 has 15 residues. CDR3 residues: CASSLGDRDLIEQFF. The CDR3 DNA follows: TGCGCCAGCAGCTTGGGGGACAGGGATTTGATTGAGCAGTTCTTC.

The gene calls are TRBV11-2 and TRBJ2-3; tentative D call: TRBD2 (6 bases). CDR3 length equals 16 residues. V was pared by 0 bases and J by 4 bases, with 14 bases between. The germline V gene encodes CDR1 SGHAT and CDR2 FQNNGV. The CDR3 DNA reads as TGTGCCAGCAGCTTAGATCGACTAGGGACCTCAGATACGCAGTATTTT. Translated: CASSLDRLGTSDTQYF. The full variable domain, in which reference TRBV11-2 and TRBJ2-3 provide the parts outside the CDR3, is EAGVAQSPRYKIIEKRQSVAFWCNPISGHATLYWYQQILGQGPKLLIQFQNNGVVDDSQLPKDRFSAERLKGVDSTLKIQPAKLEDSAVYLCASSLDRLGTSDTQYFGPGTRLTVL.

The chain uses TRBV28 and TRBJ2-1, with TRBD2 matching 12 bases. Germline V lookup: CDR1 MDHEN, CDR2 SYDVKM. The CDR3 runs to 17 residues. Trimming at V came to 4 bases and at J to 0 bases, leaving 4 bases not matched to a gene. Here the CDR3 reads CASSSLAGGRSYNEQFF. The CDR3 DNA reads TGTGCCAGCAGTTCACTAGCGGGAGGTCGCTCCTACAATGAGCAGTTCTTC.

The genes are TRBV9 and TRBJ2-1; unclear D gene. The V and J ends lost 3 bases and 0 bases respectively, with 10 bases between them. Looked up from germline, CDR1 is SGDLS and CDR2 is YYNGEE. This CDR3 is built from 15 residues. CDR3 in DNA: TGTGCCAGCAGCGCGACTGGAAGCTCCTACAATGAGCAGTTCTTC. Its protein product is CASSATGSSYNEQFF.

V gene TRBV18 combines with J gene TRBJ2-7; 10 nucleotides match TRBD1. V lost 3 bases to trimming and J lost 4 bases; unmatched junction nucleotides: 6. Germline values: CDR1 KGHSH, CDR2 LQKENI. The CDR3 extends over 15 amino acids. This CDR3 reads CASSPKTGGAYEQYF. The CDR3 coding sequence is TGTGCCAGCTCACCGAAGACAGGGGGCGCGTACGAGCAGTACTTC.

The gene calls are TRBV10-3 and TRBJ1-1, with a weak D call TRBD1 (5 bases). This CDR3 is built from 14 residues. With 6 bases removed from V and 0 bases from J, the gap between germline ends came to 11 bases. Germline-derived CDR1 and CDR2 are ENHRY and SYGVKD. The DNA of the CDR3 is TGTGCCATCAGAGGTGGGGCATTGAACACTGAAGCTTTCTTT. Translated: CAIRGGALNTEAFF.

This rearrangement joins TRBV16 to TRBJ1-2, with 8 bases that match TRBD1. The CDR3 has 15 residues. V lost 3 bases to trimming and J lost 1 base; unmatched junction nucleotides: 4. Germline CDR1 and CDR2: KGHSY and FQNENV. CDR3 DNA: TGTGCCAGCAGCCAGACAGGGGCCATTAACTATGGCTACACCTTC. This sequence encodes CASSQTGAINYGYTF.

This clone was counted between two and nine times. The chain couples TRBV15 to TRBJ2-7; D remains unclear. Trimming left V 0 bases short and J 2 bases short, with 14 bases between. From germline, CDR1 is LNHNV and CDR2 YYDKDF (reference sequence). This CDR3 has 16 residues. CDR3 in amino acids: CATSRERDPSTYEQYF. CDR3 bases: TGTGCCACCAGCAGAGAACGAGATCCCTCGACCTACGAGCAGTACTTC. The whole variable domain, remainder taken from reference TRBV15 and TRBJ2-7, is DAMVIQNPRYQVTQFGKPVTLSCSQTLNHNVMYWYQQKSSQAPKLLFHYYDKDFNNEADTPDNFQSRRPNTSFCFLDIRSPGLGDTAMYLCATSRERDPSTYEQYFGPGTRLTVT.

This clone was picked up one time. This rearrangement joins TRBV5-4 to TRBJ2-7; D ambiguous. The germline V and J ends were trimmed by 8 bases and 6 bases, with 21 bases remaining between them. The CDR3 has 14 residues. Germline V CDR1 and CDR2: SGHNT, YYREEE (reference sequence). The CDR3 spells CASSRGDTASEQYF. DNA for the CDR3: TGTGCCAGTTCCCGAGGCGATACGGCATCCGAGCAGTACTTC. Full variable domain (remainder filled in from reference TRBV5-4 and TRBJ2-7): ETGVTQSPTHLIKTRGQQVTLRCSSQSGHNTVSWYQQALGQGPQFIFQYYREEENGRGNFPPRFSGLQFPNYSSELNVNALELDDSALYLCASSRGDTASEQYFGPGTRLTVT.

This clone was counted a single time. V usage is TRBV4-1 and J usage is TRBJ2-5, with D possibly TRBD2 on 6 matching bases. Germline-derived CDR1 and CDR2 are MGHRA and YSYEKL. The V end was cut by 4 bases, the J end by 4 bases, with 10 bases between. The CDR3 is 13 residues long. Written as DNA, the CDR3 is TGCGCCAGCAGCCGACTACTAGCAGAGACCCAGTACTTC. Its protein is CASSRLLAETQYF.

The chain is built from TRBV7-9 and TRBJ1-2, with D tentatively TRBD1 (5 bases). The CDR3 runs to 14 residues. Trimming shortened V by 4 bases and J by 0 bases, and 9 bases separated the two germline ends. Germline values: CDR1 SEHNR, CDR2 FQNEAQ (reference sequence). In DNA, the CDR3 is TGTGCCAGCAGCTCTACAGGTTCTAACTATGGCTACACCTTC. It specifies CASSSTGSNYGYTF. Variable domain in full (rest from reference TRBV7-9 and TRBJ1-2): DTGVSQNPRHKITKRGQNVTFRCDPISEHNRLYWYRQTLGQGPEFLTYFQNEAQLEKSRLLSDRFSAERPKGSFSTLEIQRTEQGDSAMYLCASSSTGSNYGYTFGSGTRLTVV.

This clone was counted once. The V gene is TRBV7-9, the J gene TRBJ2-1; possibly TRBD2 for D (5 bases). The length of the CDR3 is 16 residues. Germline V lookup: CDR1 SEHNR, CDR2 FQNEAQ (reference sequence). Trimming pared 5 bases from V and 3 bases from J, leaving 17 bases between. CDR3 nucleotide sequence: TGTGCCAGCAGCACGACCGGGGTTAAGGGCTACAATGAGCAGTTCTTC. As protein: CASSTTGVKGYNEQFF.

V usage is TRBV11-2 and J usage is TRBJ1-5, with D perhaps matching TRBD1 (5 bases). The V gene's germline CDR1 is SGHAT and CDR2 FQNNGV. The germline V and J ends were trimmed by 4 bases and 7 bases, with 17 bases remaining between them. This CDR3 is 15 amino acids long. In DNA form, the CDR3 reads TGTGCCAGCAGCTCCGATGGGGGGATTACCCAGCCCCAGCATTTT. Amino acid sequence: CASSSDGGITQPQHF.

In DNA form, the CDR3 reads TGTGCCAGCATCCTTGATCGGGACAGGAAAAACATTCAGTACTTC. Residues: CASILDRDRKNIQYF. The rearrangement links TRBV9 to TRBJ2-4; 8 bases agree with TRBD1. V was pared by 6 bases and J by 4 bases, with 9 bases of the junction left unmatched. The CDR3 has 15 residues. CDR1 and CDR2 from the germline V gene are SGDLS and YYNGEE.

CDR3 DNA sequence: TGTGCCAGCAGCTTAAGGGCGGGGAACACTGAAGCTTTCTTT. This codes for CASSLRAGNTEAFF. V gene TRBV7-3 combines with J gene TRBJ1-1; D unclear. Germline values: CDR1 SGHTA, CDR2 FQGTGA. CDR3 length equals 14 residues. Trimming took 1 base from V and 1 from J, leaving 7 bases between them.

The chain employs TRBV2 and TRBJ1-5, with D possibly TRBD1 on 6 matching bases. Trimming pared 3 bases from V and 3 bases from J, leaving 12 bases between. There are 15 residues in the CDR3. Germline CDR1 reads SNHLY; CDR2 reads FYNNEI. The CDR3 nucleotides read TGTGCCAGCAGTGACGGGGACACGGCCAATCAGCCCCAGCATTTT. The encoded protein is CASSDGDTANQPQHF.

The chain combines TRBV30 with TRBJ1-2; D perhaps matches TRBD1 (5 bases). This CDR3 has 12 amino acids. Germline V lookup: CDR1 GTSNPN, CDR2 SVGIG (reference sequence). Between the trimmed V and J ends, which lost 4 bases and 7 bases, there was a span of 13 bases. This chain's CDR3 is CAWTWGGGGYTF. CDR3 in DNA: TGTGCCTGGACATGGGGCGGCGGTGGCTACACCTTC.

The chain carries TRBV7-2 and TRBJ2-4; 8 bases are shared with TRBD1. J gave up 0 bases and V 5 bases, and 6 bases lay outside the gene matches. The germline V gene encodes CDR1 SGHTA and CDR2 FQGNSA. This CDR3 contains 16 residues. This CDR3 is CASSAQGARAKNIQYF. Here the CDR3 DNA reads TGTGCCAGCAGCGCGCAGGGGGCAAGAGCCAAAAACATTCAGTACTTC.

In this sample, this clone turned up a few times. The J gene is TRBJ1-2, the V gene TRBV6-1; D remains unclear. Trimming left V 2 bases short and J 8 bases short, with 3 bases between. Germline assignment: CDR1 MNHNS and CDR2 SASEGT. The CDR3 consists of 10 residues. CDR3 nucleotides: TGTGCCAGCAGTGAACAGGGCTACACCTTC. It specifies CASSEQGYTF.

The chain uses TRBV9 and TRBJ2-1; 9 nucleotides match TRBD2. Germline CDR1 reads SGDLS; CDR2 reads YYNGEE. Germline trimming cut 0 bases from V and 7 bases from J; bases unmatched to any gene: 5. The CDR3 is made up of 15 amino acids. CDR3 coding DNA: TGTGCCAGCAGCGTAGCCGGGACTAGCTCGAATGAGCAGTTCTTC. Its protein product is CASSVAGTSSNEQFF.

In its sample, this clone was seen once. This chain links TRBV29-1 with TRBJ1-2; possibly TRBD1 for D (6 bases). The germline gives CDR1 SQVTM, CDR2 ANQGSEA. This CDR3 region has 13 residues. Trimming cost V 5 bases and J 5 bases, with 15 bases left between them. For the CDR3, the DNA is TGCAGCGTTCGCGACAGGTTCGAATATGGCTACACCTTC. Encoded protein: CSVRDRFEYGYTF.